Listed below are T cell receptor beta chains from one sample, sequenced in a study of cytomegalovirus exposure and HLA in healthy donors. The protocol was immunoSEQ multiplex PCR, while the TCRdb copy is restricted to in-frame clones and leaves out a portion. The sample shows 100,000 to 140,000 clones, roughly 82% of them seen only once. The sequenced sample was PBMCs. The receptors were sampled from a man in his thirties or forties in good health and CMV-seropositive. Each CDR3 is given with its conserved first and last residue. A D gene is named only where the DNA matches it firmly. Clone size is given for some rows only: seen once, a few or many times, or a class if the clone is expanded.

CDR3 protein	CDR3 DNA	D gene	clone size	V gene	J gene
CASFWGPGFTSGANVLTF	TGCGCCAGCTTTTGGGGCCCCGGTTTTACGTCTGGGGCCAACGTCCTGACTTTC	.	.	TRBV5-1	TRBJ2-6
CASSLMSLGGKNTIYF	TGTGCCAGCAGCTTAATGTCGTTGGGAGGGAAAAACACCATATATTTT	.	once	TRBV7-9	TRBJ1-3
CASGLSQTRDEQFF	TGTGCTAGTGGTTTGTCTCAAACTAGGGATGAGCAGTTCTTC	.	once	TRBV12-5	TRBJ2-1
CASSPPGAGPNYGYTF	TGTGCCAGCTCACCACCTGGGGCAGGACCCAACTATGGCTACACCTTC	.	.	TRBV18	TRBJ1-2
CASSLTVGGTYNEQFF	TGTGCCAGCAGCTTAACGGTCGGCGGGACTTACAATGAGCAGTTCTTC	.	.	TRBV7-3	TRBJ2-1
CATQGAGGTEAFF	TGTGCCACACAGGGGGCGGGCGGCACTGAAGCTTTCTTT	TRBD1	.	TRBV10-3	TRBJ1-1
CASSAGLVSYEQYF	TGTGCCAGCTCCGCGGGACTAGTCTCCTACGAGCAGTACTTC	TRBD2	.	TRBV7-9	TRBJ2-7
CASSSTGLQETQYF	TGTGCCAGCAGCTCAACCGGACTGCAAGAGACCCAGTACTTC	.	.	TRBV7-3	TRBJ2-5
CASSFEVPREGTQYF	TGTGCCAGCAGCTTCGAAGTACCCAGGGAAGGGACCCAGTACTTC	.	.	TRBV5-6	TRBJ2-5
CASSLAGGLNTEAFF	TGTGCCAGCAGCTTGGCAGGGGGCTTGAACACTGAAGCTTTCTTT	TRBD1	.	TRBV5-4	TRBJ1-1
CATARGQPISHEQFF	TGTGCCACAGCGAGGGGGCAGCCCATCAGCCATGAGCAGTTCTTC	TRBD1	.	TRBV2	TRBJ2-1
CASSATGLNTEAFF	TGTGCCAGCAGCGCGACAGGATTGAACACTGAAGCTTTCTTT	.	.	TRBV9	TRBJ1-1
CASSSGDRQDLYTF	TGCGCCAGCAGTAGCGGGGACCGACAAGACCTCTACACCTTC	.	.	TRBV5-1	TRBJ1-2
CASSSPGHNTEAFF	TGTGCCAGCAGTTCTCCGGGACACAACACTGAAGCTTTCTTT	.	few	TRBV28	TRBJ1-1
CASSWDSVGLQPQHF	TGTGCCAGCAGCTGGGACAGTGTTGGTTTGCAGCCCCAGCATTTT	TRBD1	.	TRBV4-2	TRBJ1-5
CAWTRTVNNSPLHF	TGTGCCTGGACCCGTACAGTTAATAATTCACCCCTCCACTTT	.	.	TRBV30	TRBJ1-6
CASSLGTTAEAFF	TGTGCCAGCAGCTTGGGGACAACCGCTGAAGCTTTCTTT	.	.	TRBV5-4	TRBJ1-1
CASSFSGRAWDEQFF	TGTGCCAGCAGCTTCTCGGGGAGGGCTTGGGATGAGCAGTTCTTC	TRBD2	.	TRBV11-3	TRBJ2-1
CASSPGQGAYEQYF	TGCGCCAGCAGCCCCGGACAGGGGGCCTACGAGCAGTACTTC	TRBD1	.	TRBV5-1	TRBJ2-7
CASSLQGSTRPEAFF	TGTGCCAGCAGCTTACAGGGATCTACCCGTCCTGAAGCTTTCTTT	.	.	TRBV7-9	TRBJ1-1
CASSPVARGAYEQYF	TGTGCCAGCAGCCCCGTGGCCAGGGGGGCCTACGAGCAGTACTTC	.	.	TRBV7-3	TRBJ2-7
CASSLGGATTGELFF	TGCGCCAGCAGCTTGGGTGGGGCAACGACCGGGGAGCTGTTTTTT	.	.	TRBV5-1	TRBJ2-2
CAIGRGLSYEQYF	TGTGCCATAGGGCGGGGGCTCTCCTACGAGCAGTACTTC	.	.	TRBV7-8	TRBJ2-7
CASSDQLAGASYEQYF	TGTGCCAGCAGTGATCAGCTAGCGGGGGCCTCCTACGAGCAGTACTTC	TRBD2	.	TRBV2	TRBJ2-7
CASSPMSTRNNNEQFF	TGTGCCAGCTCACCAATGTCAACCAGGAACAACAATGAGCAGTTCTTC	.	.	TRBV18	TRBJ2-1
CAWRSGNTGELFF	TGTGCCTGGAGATCAGGGAACACCGGGGAGCTGTTTTTT	.	.	TRBV30	TRBJ2-2
CAWGDREETQYF	TGTGCCTGGGGTGACAGGGAAGAGACCCAGTACTTC	TRBD1	.	TRBV30	TRBJ2-5
CAIKPGQGEKLFF	TGTGCCATCAAGCCGGGACAGGGAGAAAAACTGTTTTTT	TRBD1	.	TRBV10-3	TRBJ1-4
CASSAAPERSSYNEQFF	TGTGCCAGCAGCGCCGCGCCCGAGCGATCCTCCTACAATGAGCAGTTCTTC	.	.	TRBV9	TRBJ2-1
CASAPGQGANHEQYF	TGTGCCAGTGCACCGGGACAGGGGGCGAACCACGAGCAGTACTTC	TRBD1	.	TRBV19	TRBJ2-7
CASSPIGRGDEQFF	TGTGCCAGCAGCCCAATAGGGAGGGGGGATGAGCAGTTCTTC	.	.	TRBV2	TRBJ2-1
CASSLRDGYTF	TGTGCCAGCAGTTTGCGGGATGGCTACACCTTC	.	.	TRBV6-6	TRBJ1-2
CASSLAASYGYTF	TGTGCCAGCAGCTTGGCCGCGTCCTATGGCTACACCTTC	.	.	TRBV5-5	TRBJ1-2
CASSLGGLLSGARNEQFF	TGTGCCAGCAGCTTGGGAGGACTACTAAGTGGGGCCAGAAATGAGCAGTTCTTC	.	.	TRBV5-4	TRBJ2-1
CASSGLAGVHEQYF	TGTGCCAGCAGTGGACTAGCGGGGGTCCACGAGCAGTACTTC	TRBD2	.	TRBV2	TRBJ2-7
CASSLAASGEYEQYF	TGTGCCAGCAGCTTGGCGGCTAGCGGGGAGTACGAGCAGTACTTC	TRBD2	.	TRBV5-4	TRBJ2-7
CAWSMWRGLSNQPQHF	TGTGCCTGGAGTATGTGGCGGGGTCTCAGCAATCAGCCCCAGCATTTT	.	.	TRBV30	TRBJ1-5